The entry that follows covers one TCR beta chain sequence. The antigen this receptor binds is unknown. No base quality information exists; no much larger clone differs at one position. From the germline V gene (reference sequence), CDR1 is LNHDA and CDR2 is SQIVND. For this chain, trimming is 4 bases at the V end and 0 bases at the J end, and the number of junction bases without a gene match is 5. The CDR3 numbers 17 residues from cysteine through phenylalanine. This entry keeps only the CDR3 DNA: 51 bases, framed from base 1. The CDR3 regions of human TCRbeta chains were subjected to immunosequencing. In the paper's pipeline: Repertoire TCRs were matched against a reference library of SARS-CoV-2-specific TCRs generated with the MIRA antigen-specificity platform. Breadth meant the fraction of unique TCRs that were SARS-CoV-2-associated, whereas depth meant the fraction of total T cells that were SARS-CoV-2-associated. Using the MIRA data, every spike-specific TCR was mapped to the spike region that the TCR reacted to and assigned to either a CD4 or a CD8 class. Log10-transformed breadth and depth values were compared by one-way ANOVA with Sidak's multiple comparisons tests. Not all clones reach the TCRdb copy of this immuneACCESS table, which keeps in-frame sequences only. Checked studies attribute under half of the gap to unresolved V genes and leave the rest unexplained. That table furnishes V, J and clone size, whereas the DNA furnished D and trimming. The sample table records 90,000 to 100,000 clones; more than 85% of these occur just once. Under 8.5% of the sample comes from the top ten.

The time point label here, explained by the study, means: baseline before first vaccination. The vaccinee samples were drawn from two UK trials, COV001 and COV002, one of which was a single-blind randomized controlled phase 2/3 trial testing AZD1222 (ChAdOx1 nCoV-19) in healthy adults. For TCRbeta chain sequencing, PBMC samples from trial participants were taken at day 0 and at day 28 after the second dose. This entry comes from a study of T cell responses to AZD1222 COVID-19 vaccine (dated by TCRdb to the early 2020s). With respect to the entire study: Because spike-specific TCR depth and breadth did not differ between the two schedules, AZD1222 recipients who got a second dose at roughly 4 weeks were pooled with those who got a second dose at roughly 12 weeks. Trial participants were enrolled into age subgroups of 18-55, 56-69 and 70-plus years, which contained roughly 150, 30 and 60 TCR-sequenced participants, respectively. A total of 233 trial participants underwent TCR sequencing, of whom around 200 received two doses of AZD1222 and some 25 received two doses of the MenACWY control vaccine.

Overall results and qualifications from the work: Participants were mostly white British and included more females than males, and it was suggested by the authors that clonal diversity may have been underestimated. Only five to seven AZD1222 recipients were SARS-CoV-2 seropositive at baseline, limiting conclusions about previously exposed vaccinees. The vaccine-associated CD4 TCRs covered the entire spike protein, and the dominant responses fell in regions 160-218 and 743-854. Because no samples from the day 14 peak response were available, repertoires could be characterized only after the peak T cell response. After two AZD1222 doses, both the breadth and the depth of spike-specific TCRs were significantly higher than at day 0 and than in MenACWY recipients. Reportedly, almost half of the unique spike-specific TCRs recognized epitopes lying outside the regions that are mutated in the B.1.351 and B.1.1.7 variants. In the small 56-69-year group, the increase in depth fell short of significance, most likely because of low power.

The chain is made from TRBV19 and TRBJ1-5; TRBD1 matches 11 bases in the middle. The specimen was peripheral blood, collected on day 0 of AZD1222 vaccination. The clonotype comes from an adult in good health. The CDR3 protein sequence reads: CASSTRDRGNSNQPQHF. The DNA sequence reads TGTGCCAGTAGTACCCGGGACAGGGGGAATAGCAATCAGCCCCAGCATTTT.